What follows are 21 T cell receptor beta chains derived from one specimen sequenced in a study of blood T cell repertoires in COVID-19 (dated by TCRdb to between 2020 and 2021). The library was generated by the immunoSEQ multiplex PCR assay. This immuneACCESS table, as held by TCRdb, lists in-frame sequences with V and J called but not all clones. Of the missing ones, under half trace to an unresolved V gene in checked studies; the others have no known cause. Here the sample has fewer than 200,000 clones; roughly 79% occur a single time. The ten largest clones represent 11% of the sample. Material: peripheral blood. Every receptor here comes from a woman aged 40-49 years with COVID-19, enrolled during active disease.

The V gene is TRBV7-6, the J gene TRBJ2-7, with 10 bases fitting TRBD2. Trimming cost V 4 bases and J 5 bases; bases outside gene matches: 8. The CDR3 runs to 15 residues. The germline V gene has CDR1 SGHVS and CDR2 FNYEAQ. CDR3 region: CASSSGLAGVDEQYF. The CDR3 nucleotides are TGTGCCAGCAGCTCGGGCCTAGCGGGAGTAGACGAGCAGTACTTC.

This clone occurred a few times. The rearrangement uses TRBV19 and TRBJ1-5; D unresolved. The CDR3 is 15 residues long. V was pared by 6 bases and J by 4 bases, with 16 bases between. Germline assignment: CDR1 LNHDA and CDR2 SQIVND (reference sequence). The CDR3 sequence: CASRTQRHGNQPQHF. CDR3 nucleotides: TGTGCCAGTAGAACCCAACGACACGGAAATCAGCCCCAGCATTTT.

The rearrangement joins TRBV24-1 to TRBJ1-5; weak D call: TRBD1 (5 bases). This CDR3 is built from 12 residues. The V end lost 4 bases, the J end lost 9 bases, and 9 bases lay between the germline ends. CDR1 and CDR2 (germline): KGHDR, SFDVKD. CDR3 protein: CATSEAQGPQHF. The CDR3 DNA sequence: TGTGCCACCAGTGAAGCTCAGGGGCCCCAGCATTTT.

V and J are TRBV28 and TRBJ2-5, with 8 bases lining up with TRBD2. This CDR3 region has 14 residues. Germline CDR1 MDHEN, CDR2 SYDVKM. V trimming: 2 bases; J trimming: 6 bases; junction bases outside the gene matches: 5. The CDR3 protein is CASSLRSGSQTQYF. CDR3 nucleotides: TGTGCCAGCAGTTTAAGGAGCGGGAGCCAGACCCAGTACTTC.

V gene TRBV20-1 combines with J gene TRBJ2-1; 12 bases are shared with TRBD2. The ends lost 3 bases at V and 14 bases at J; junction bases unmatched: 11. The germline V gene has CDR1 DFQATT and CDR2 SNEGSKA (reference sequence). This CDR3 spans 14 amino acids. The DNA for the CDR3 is TGCAGTGCTAGTAGCGGACTAGCGGGACAAGTTGAGTTCTTC. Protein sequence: CSASSGLAGQVEFF.

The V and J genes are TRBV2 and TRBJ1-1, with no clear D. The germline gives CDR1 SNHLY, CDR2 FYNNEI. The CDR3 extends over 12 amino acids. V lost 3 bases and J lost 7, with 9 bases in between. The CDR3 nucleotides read TGTGCCAGCAGTGACGCTCGGGGTGAAGCTTTCTTT. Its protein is CASSDARGEAFF.

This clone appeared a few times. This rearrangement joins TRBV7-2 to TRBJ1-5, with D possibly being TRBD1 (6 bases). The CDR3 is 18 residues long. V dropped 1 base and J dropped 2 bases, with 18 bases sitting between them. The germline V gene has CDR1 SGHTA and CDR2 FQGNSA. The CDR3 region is CASSLVSGVVLGNQPQHF. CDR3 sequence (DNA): TGTGCCAGCAGCTTAGTCTCAGGGGTGGTCCTCGGCAATCAGCCCCAGCATTTT.

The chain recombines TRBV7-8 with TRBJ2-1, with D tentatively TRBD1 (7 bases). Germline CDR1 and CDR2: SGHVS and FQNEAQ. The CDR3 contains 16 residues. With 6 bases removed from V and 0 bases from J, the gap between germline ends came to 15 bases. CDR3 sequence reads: CASSSAGQLSYNEQFF. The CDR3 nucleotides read TGTGCCAGCAGTTCGGCGGGACAGCTCTCCTACAATGAGCAGTTCTTC.

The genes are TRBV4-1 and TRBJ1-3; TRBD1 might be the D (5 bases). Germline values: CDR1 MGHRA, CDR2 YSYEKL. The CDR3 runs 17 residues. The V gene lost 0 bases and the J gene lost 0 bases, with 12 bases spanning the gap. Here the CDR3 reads CASSQDRQTVSGNTIYF. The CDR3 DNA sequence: TGCGCCAGCAGCCAAGATCGTCAGACAGTCTCTGGAAACACCATATATTTT.

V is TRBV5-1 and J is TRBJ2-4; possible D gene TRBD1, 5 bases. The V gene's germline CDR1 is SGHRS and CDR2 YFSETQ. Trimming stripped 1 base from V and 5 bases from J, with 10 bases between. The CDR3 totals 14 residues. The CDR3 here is CASSLWGRENIQYF. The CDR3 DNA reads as TGCGCCAGCAGCTTGTGGGGCAGGGAAAACATTCAGTACTTC.

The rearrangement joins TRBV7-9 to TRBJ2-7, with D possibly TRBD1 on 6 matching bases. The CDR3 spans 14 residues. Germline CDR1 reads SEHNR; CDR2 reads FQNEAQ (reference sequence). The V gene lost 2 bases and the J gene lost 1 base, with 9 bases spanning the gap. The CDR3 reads CASSLTGTSYEQYF. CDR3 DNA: TGTGCCAGCAGCTTAACGGGGACATCCTACGAGCAGTACTTC.

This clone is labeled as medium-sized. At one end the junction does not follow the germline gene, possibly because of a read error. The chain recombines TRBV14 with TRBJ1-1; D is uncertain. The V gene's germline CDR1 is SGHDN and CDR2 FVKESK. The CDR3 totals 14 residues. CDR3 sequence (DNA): TGTGCCAGCAGCCAAGGCAGGCAGAACTCTGAAGCTTTCTTT. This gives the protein CASSQGRQNSEAFF.

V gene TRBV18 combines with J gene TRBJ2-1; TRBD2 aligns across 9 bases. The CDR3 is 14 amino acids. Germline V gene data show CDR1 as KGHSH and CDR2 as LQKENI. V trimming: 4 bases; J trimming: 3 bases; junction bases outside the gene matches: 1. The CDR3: CASSLAGDYNEQFF. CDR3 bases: TGTGCCAGCTCACTAGCGGGAGACTACAATGAGCAGTTCTTC. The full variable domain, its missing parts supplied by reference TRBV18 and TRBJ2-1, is NAGVMQNPRHLVRRRGQEARLRCSPMKGHSHVYWYRQLPEEGLKFMVYLQKENIIDESGMPKERFSAEFPKEGPSILRIQQVVRGDSAAYFCASSLAGDYNEQFFGPGTRLTVL.

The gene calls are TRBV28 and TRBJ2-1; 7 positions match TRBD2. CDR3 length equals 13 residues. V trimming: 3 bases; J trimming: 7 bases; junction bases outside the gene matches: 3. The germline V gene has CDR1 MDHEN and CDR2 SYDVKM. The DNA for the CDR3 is TGTGCCAGCAGTTTCCCCGGGGGGAATGAGCAGTTCTTC. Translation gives CASSFPGGNEQFF.

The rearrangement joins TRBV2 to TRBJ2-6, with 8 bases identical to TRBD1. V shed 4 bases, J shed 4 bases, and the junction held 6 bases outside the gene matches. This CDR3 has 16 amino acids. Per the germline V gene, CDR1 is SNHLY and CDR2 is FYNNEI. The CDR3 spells CASSGDRTSGANVLTF. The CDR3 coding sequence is TGTGCCAGCAGTGGGGACAGGACTTCCGGGGCCAACGTCCTGACTTTC. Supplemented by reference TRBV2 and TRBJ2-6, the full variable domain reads EPEVTQTPSHQVTQMGQEVILRCVPISNHLYFYWYRQILGQKVEFLVSFYNNEISEKSEIFDDQFSVERPDGSNFTLKIRSTKLEDSAMYFCASSGDRTSGANVLTFGAGSRLTVL.

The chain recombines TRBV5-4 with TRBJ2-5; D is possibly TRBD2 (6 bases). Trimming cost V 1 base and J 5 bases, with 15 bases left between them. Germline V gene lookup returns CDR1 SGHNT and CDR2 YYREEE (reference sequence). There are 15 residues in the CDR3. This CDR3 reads CASSLPGTSAETQYF. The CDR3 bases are TGTGCCAGCAGCTTGCCCGGGACTTCAGCGGAGACCCAGTACTTC.

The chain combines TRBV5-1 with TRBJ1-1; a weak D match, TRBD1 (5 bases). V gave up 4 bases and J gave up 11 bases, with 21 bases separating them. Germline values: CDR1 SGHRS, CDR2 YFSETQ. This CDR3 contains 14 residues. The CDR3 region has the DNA TGCGCCAGCAGCCAAGGCGTCGCGGGGGTGAGGGCTTTCTTT. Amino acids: CASSQGVAGVRAFF.

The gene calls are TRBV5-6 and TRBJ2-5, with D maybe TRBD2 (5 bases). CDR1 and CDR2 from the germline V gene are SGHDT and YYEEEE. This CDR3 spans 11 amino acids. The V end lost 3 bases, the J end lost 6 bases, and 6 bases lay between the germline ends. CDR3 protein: CASSWRQTQYF. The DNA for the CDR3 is TGTGCCAGCAGCTGGAGGCAGACCCAGTACTTC.

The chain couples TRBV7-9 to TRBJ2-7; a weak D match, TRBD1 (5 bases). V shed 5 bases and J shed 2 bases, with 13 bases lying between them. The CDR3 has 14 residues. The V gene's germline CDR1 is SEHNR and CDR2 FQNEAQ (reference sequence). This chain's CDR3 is CASSHPDNAYEQYF. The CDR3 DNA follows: TGTGCCAGCAGCCACCCGGACAATGCCTACGAGCAGTACTTC.

CDR3 loop: CASSEADQFGKEQFF. The CDR3 DNA sequence: TGTGCCAGCAGTGAGGCAGACCAGTTCGGGAAGGAGCAGTTCTTC. V is TRBV2 and J is TRBJ2-1; a possible D gene is TRBD2 (5 bases). Germline loops: CDR1 SNHLY, CDR2 FYNNEI. Trimming pared 3 bases from V and 10 bases from J, leaving 19 bases between. This CDR3 spans 15 amino acids.

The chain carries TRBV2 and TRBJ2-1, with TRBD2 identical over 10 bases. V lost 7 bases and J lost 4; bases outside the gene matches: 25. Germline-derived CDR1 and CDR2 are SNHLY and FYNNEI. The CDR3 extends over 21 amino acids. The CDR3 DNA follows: TGTGCCAGCATCGATGGTACTAGCGGGACGAGTCCCCCCCCTTTTTACAATGAGCAGTTCTTC. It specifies CASIDGTSGTSPPPFYNEQFF.